The sequence of this TCR beta chain was determined in a study of shared clonotypes between healthy human individuals. The germline V gene has CDR1 SGHAT and CDR2 FQNNGV. Trimming removed 5 bases from V and 1 base from J, with 11 bases in between. The CDR3 extends over 14 amino acids. Produced via immunoSEQ multiplex PCR; TCRdb's table is partial and in-frame only. The sample contains fewer than 650,000 clones, 76% of which appear only once. The genes are TRBV11-2 and TRBJ2-5; D is ambiguous. This sequence originates from a middle-aged woman in good health. Some clones in this sample may be carry-over from other donors' samples. Sequenced sample: PBMCs. The CDR3 bases are TGTGCCAGCAGCGGGCGGCAGATCCAAGAGACCCAGTACTTC. It encodes CASSGRQIQETQYF.